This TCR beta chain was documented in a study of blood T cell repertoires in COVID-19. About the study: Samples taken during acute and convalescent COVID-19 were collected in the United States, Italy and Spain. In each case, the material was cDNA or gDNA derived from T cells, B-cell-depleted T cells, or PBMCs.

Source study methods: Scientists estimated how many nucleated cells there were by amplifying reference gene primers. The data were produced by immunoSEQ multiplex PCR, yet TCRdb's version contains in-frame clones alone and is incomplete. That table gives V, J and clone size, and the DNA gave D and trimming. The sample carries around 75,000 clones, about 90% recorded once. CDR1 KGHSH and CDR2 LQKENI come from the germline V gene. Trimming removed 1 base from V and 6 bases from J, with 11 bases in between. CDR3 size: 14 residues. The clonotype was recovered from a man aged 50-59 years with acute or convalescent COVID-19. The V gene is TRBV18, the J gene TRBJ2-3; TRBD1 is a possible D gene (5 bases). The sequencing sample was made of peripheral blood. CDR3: CASSPQDSQDTQYF. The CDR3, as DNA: TGTGCCAGCTCACCACAAGACAGTCAGGATACGCAGTATTTT.